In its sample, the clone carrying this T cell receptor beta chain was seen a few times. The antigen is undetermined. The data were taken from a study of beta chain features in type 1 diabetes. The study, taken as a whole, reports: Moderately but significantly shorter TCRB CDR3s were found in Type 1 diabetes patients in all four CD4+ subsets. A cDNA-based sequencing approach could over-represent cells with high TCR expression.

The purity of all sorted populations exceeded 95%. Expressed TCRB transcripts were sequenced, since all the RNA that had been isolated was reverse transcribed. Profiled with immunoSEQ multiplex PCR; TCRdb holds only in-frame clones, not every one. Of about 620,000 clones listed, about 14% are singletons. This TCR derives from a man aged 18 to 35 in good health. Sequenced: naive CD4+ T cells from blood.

This CDR3 is CASSYRTGGIYEQYF. The CDR3 region has the DNA TGTGCCAGCAGTTACAGGACAGGGGGCATCTACGAGCAGTACTTC. V is TRBV27 and J is TRBJ2-7; 11 bases are a match to TRBD1. This CDR3 contains 15 residues. CDR1 is MNHEY, CDR2 SMNVEV, per germline (reference sequence). J gave up 3 bases and V 4 bases, and 5 bases lay outside the gene matches.